Reported below is one TCR beta chain. Assay used: immunoSEQ multiplex PCR; TCRdb lists only in-frame clones, some missing. The table lists some 77,000 clones, over 85% of them singletons. This specimen comes from a study of OX40 agonist ivuxolimab in advanced cancers. This CDR3 has 15 amino acids. V was clipped by 4 bases and J by 2 bases; unmatched bases: 4. The germline V gene encodes CDR1 KGHSH and CDR2 LQKENI. The origin of this receptor is an adult with an advanced solid tumor such as melanoma, head and neck, liver or kidney cancer. Here the sequenced sample was CD4+ or CD8+ T cells sorted from blood, taken in a trial of the OX40 agonist ivuxolimab. This chain connects TRBV18 to TRBJ1-3; 8 bases map to TRBD1. The CDR3 is CASSQGQGTGNTIYF. DNA for the CDR3: TGTGCCAGCTCACAAGGACAGGGTACTGGAAACACCATATATTTT. The full variable domain, its missing parts supplied by reference TRBV18 and TRBJ1-3, is NAGVMQNPRHLVRRRGQEARLRCSPMKGHSHVYWYRQLPEEGLKFMVYLQKENIIDESGMPKERFSAEFPKEGPSILRIQQVVRGDSAAYFCASSQGQGTGNTIYFGEGSWLTVV.